Following are 18 T cell receptor beta chains from one sample sequenced in a study of early T cells in non-severe SARS-CoV-2 infection. TCRdb reanalysed the 5' RACE reads using MiXCR and keeps one entry per CDR3 protein. The data contain about 18,000 distinct CDR3 sequences, around 5.9% of them singletons. The source material was whole blood. These receptors came from an adult who was a healthcare worker with PCR-confirmed SARS-CoV-2 infection or an uninfected control (not recorded which).

This clonotype was recorded many times. This chain connects TRBV29-1 to TRBJ2-1, with D tentatively TRBD2 (6 bases). There are 13 residues in the CDR3. Trimming shortened V by 4 bases and J by 5 bases, and 12 bases separated the two germline ends. Per germline, CDR1 SQVTM and CDR2 ANQGSEA. The CDR3 sequence: CSVGRETHNEQFF. CDR3 DNA sequence: TGCAGCGTTGGACGGGAGACCCACAATGAGCAGTTCTTC.

There are a few counts of this clonotype. The J gene is TRBJ1-1, the V gene TRBV29-1; a possible D gene is TRBD1 (6 bases). The V end was cut by 6 bases, the J end by 5 bases, with 13 bases between. The CDR3 runs to 12 residues. Germline V gives CDR1 SQVTM, CDR2 ANQGSEA. The CDR3 is CSVGTSATEAFF. In DNA form, the CDR3 reads TGCAGCGTGGGGACATCCGCAACTGAAGCTTTCTTT.

This clonotype was detected ten times or more. The CDR3 loop reads CASSLTNSYNEQFF. CDR3 coding DNA: TGTGCCAGCAGCTTAACCAACTCCTACAATGAGCAGTTCTTC. The genes are TRBV7-7 and TRBJ2-1, with D unclear. The CDR3 contains 14 residues. The V end was cut by 2 bases, the J end by 0 bases, with 5 bases between. Germline V CDR1 and CDR2: SSHAT, FNYEAQ (reference sequence).

This clonotype is labeled as medium-sized (0.01 to 0.1%). The chain has TRBV6-4 and TRBJ1-4; weak D call: TRBD1 (6 bases). The length of the CDR3 is 15 residues. Trimming removed 6 bases from V and 8 bases from J, with 19 bases in between. CDR1 is MRHNA and CDR2 is SNTAGT in the germline V gene. The CDR3 region is CASSPGGQGNEKLFF. Here the CDR3 DNA reads TGTGCCAGCAGCCCCGGGGGGCAGGGAAACGAAAAACTGTTTTTT.

The sample holds many counts of this clonotype. This chain joins TRBV5-1 and TRBJ2-7, with D perhaps TRBD1 (6 bases). Looked up from germline, CDR1 is SGHRS and CDR2 is YFSETQ. This CDR3 region has 15 residues. Trimming shortened V by 2 bases and J by 5 bases, and 17 bases separated the two germline ends. As DNA, the CDR3 is TGCGCCAGCAGCTTTAACAGGGATCCGTCGCACGAGCAGTACTTC. Translated: CASSFNRDPSHEQYF.

The J gene is TRBJ2-5, the V gene TRBV27; 7 nucleotides align to TRBD2. The trim removed 7 bases at V and 0 bases at J, leaving 5 bases unmatched. CDR1 and CDR2 from the germline V gene are MNHEY and SMNVEV (reference sequence). CDR3 length: 14 amino acids. The CDR3 reads CASNGGLDQETQYF. CDR3 in DNA: TGTGCCAGCAACGGCGGACTAGACCAAGAGACCCAGTACTTC.

The rearrangement uses TRBV2 and TRBJ2-7; 9 bases align to TRBD1. V shed 7 bases, J shed 0 bases, and the junction held 4 bases outside the gene matches. Germline values: CDR1 SNHLY, CDR2 FYNNEI. There are 14 residues in the CDR3. The CDR3 protein is CASTPGQGSYEQYF. The CDR3 DNA reads TGTGCCAGCACCCCGGGACAGGGCTCCTACGAGCAGTACTTC.

This clonotype was seen more than once but under ten times. The genes are TRBV6-1 and TRBJ1-1; 7 bases are shared with TRBD1. Germline V lookup: CDR1 MNHNS, CDR2 SASEGT. This CDR3 has 16 amino acids. V lost 6 bases to trimming and J lost 3 bases; unmatched junction nucleotides: 13. CDR3 loop: CASRRIVTGLDTEAFF. As DNA, the CDR3 is TGTGCCAGCAGGCGAATCGTGACAGGGTTGGACACTGAAGCTTTCTTT.

This clonotype ranks as medium-sized (0.01 to 0.1%). The rearrangement joins TRBV11-2 to TRBJ2-1; tentative D call: TRBD1 (6 bases). V gave up 5 bases and J gave up 1 base, with 12 bases separating them. The CDR3 contains 15 residues. Germline V gene sequence: CDR1 SGHAT, CDR2 FQNNGV. The CDR3 is CASSPGTGSYNEQFF. The CDR3 nucleotides are TGTGCCAGCAGCCCCGGAACAGGGTCCTACAATGAGCAGTTCTTC.

This clonotype was observed at least ten times. The chain uses TRBV25-1 and TRBJ1-5; D is unresolved. Per the germline V gene, CDR1 is MGHDK and CDR2 is SYGVNS. The CDR3 has 15 amino acids. With 4 bases removed from V and 5 bases from J, the gap between germline ends came to 15 bases. CDR3 DNA: TGTGCCAGCAGTGCGTCCTCAAAAGCCCATCAGCCCCAGCATTTT. Amino acid sequence: CASSASSKAHQPQHF.

The chain is built from TRBV28 and TRBJ2-5; the D gene is possibly TRBD2 (6 bases). The germline V gene encodes CDR1 MDHEN and CDR2 SYDVKM. Trimming left V 6 bases short and J 4 bases short, with 12 bases between. CDR3 length: 13 residues. The CDR3 here is CASSRGLGETQYF. CDR3 DNA: TGTGCCAGCAGCCGGGGACTTGGAGAGACCCAGTACTTC. The full variable domain, with the rest looked up from reference TRBV28 and TRBJ2-5, is DVKVTQSSRYLVKRTGEKVFLECVQDMDHENMFWYRQDPGLGLRLIYFSYDVKMKEKGDIPEGYSVSREKKERFSLILESASTNQTSMYLCASSRGLGETQYFGPGTRLLVL.

This clonotype occurred many times. This sequence joins TRBV9 and TRBJ2-3; D is unclear. The CDR3 extends over 14 amino acids. Germline V CDR1 and CDR2: SGDLS, YYNGEE. Trimming left V 3 bases short and J 0 bases short, with 8 bases between. The CDR3 here is CASSALRSTDTQYF. The CDR3 DNA reads as TGTGCCAGCAGCGCCCTAAGGAGCACAGATACGCAGTATTTT.

This clonotype showed up just a few times. The chain recombines TRBV28 with TRBJ2-5; D not resolved. V was shortened by 3 bases and J by 1 base, with 9 bases between the two germline ends. This CDR3 has 14 amino acids. Per the germline V gene, CDR1 is MDHEN and CDR2 is SYDVKM. The chain's CDR3 is CASSFLFLQETQYF. The CDR3 bases are TGTGCCAGCAGTTTTCTTTTCCTCCAAGAGACCCAGTACTTC.

The sample holds many counts of this clonotype. This chain joins TRBV1 and TRBJ1-1; the D call in the table, TRBD1, was not verified against the DNA. TRBV1 is a recognized pseudogene. This CDR3 comprises 18 residues. The CDR3 nucleotides are TGCACCAGCCCCTCTGGCCCCGGGGCAATGGTAGAGAACACTGAAGCTTTCTTT. Translating gives CTSPSGPGAMVENTEAFF.

This clonotype was counted between two and nine times. This chain links TRBV7-9 with TRBJ2-1; D unresolved. Trimming took 5 bases from V and 0 from J, leaving 14 bases between them. The CDR3 consists of 16 residues. CDR1 is SEHNR and CDR2 is FQNEAQ in the germline V gene (reference sequence). CDR3 coding DNA: TGTGCCAGCAGCGTCGCTTTGGGGATCTCCTACAATGAGCAGTTCTTC. Protein: CASSVALGISYNEQFF.

This clonotype came up many times. The CDR3 bases are TGCGCCAGCAGCTGGACAGAAACTAGCACAGATACGCAGTATTTT. It codes for CASSWTETSTDTQYF. The chain recombines TRBV5-1 with TRBJ2-3, with TRBD1 as a possible D gene (6 bases). V was clipped by 3 bases and J by 0 bases, with 11 bases between them. CDR3 length: 15 residues. CDR1 is SGHRS and CDR2 is YFSETQ in the germline V gene.

This clonotype came up many times. The chain is built from TRBV6-6 and TRBJ1-5; tentatively, D is TRBD1 (6 bases). Germline values: CDR1 MNHNY, CDR2 SVGAGI (reference sequence). The CDR3 is made up of 18 amino acids. The V gene lost 0 bases and the J gene lost 3 bases, with 18 bases spanning the gap. The CDR3 protein is CASSYSRDTRTTNQPQHF. The CDR3 DNA follows: TGTGCCAGCAGTTACTCACGGGACACGCGAACTACCAATCAGCCCCAGCATTTT.

This clonotype ranks as medium-sized. The V call is TRBV20-1, the J call TRBJ2-2; TRBD2 is a possible D gene (6 bases). There are 13 residues in the CDR3. Trimming took 3 bases from V and 6 from J, leaving 11 bases between them. Germline V gene data show CDR1 as DFQATT and CDR2 as SNEGSKA (reference sequence). The CDR3 region is CSASPTRPGELFF. The CDR3 DNA reads TGCAGTGCTAGCCCGACTAGGCCCGGGGAGCTGTTTTTT.